These 14 T cell receptor beta chains came from one sample sequenced in a study of T cell changes during pregnancy in multiple sclerosis. This table comes from immunoSEQ multiplex PCR, and its TCRdb copy is limited to in-frame clones, with some not included. The table has fewer than 85,000 clones, around nine tenths seen once; the top ten hold 1.6%. Sequencing was performed on peripheral blood, taken in the first trimester of pregnancy. Receptors originate from a female donor in good health, enrolled as a control in a pregnancy study.

V usage is TRBV27 and J usage is TRBJ2-1, with 9 bases matching TRBD1. J lost 8 bases, V lost 0 bases, and 8 bases had no gene match. Germline assignment: CDR1 MNHEY and CDR2 SMNVEV (reference sequence). There are 16 residues in the CDR3. CDR3 coding DNA: TGTGCCAGCAGTTTATCGATAGGGACAGGGTTGGATGAGCAGTTCTTC. Translating gives CASSLSIGTGLDEQFF.

The V and J genes are TRBV5-1 and TRBJ2-1; TRBD2 matches at 7 bases. Germline V lookup: CDR1 SGHRS, CDR2 YFSETQ. CDR3 length equals 13 residues. The ends lost 0 bases at V and 7 bases at J; junction bases unmatched: 1. The DNA of the CDR3 is TGCGCCAGCAGCTTGGCGGGAGGTAATGAGCAGTTCTTC. Its protein product is CASSLAGGNEQFF.

The chain employs TRBV27 and TRBJ2-3; perhaps TRBD2 as D (5 bases). Germline V gene sequence: CDR1 MNHEY, CDR2 SMNVEV (reference sequence). The CDR3 runs 12 residues. The V end was cut by 6 bases, the J end by 3 bases, with 7 bases between. CDR3 DNA sequence: TGTGCCAGCAGAGGCGGGACAGATACGCAGTATTTT. Protein: CASRGGTDTQYF.

This chain uses TRBV5-6 with TRBJ1-5, with 9 bases fitting TRBD1. Looked up from germline, CDR1 is SGHDT and CDR2 is YYEEEE. The CDR3 is 15 residues long. Trimming cost V 0 bases and J 4 bases; bases outside gene matches: 2. CDR3 DNA sequence: TGTGCCAGCAGCTTGGGACAGGGGGTTAATCAGCCCCAGCATTTT. Encoded protein: CASSLGQGVNQPQHF. Using reference TRBV5-6 and TRBJ1-5 for the parts outside the CDR3, the full variable domain is DAGVTQSPTHLIKTRGQQVTLRCSPKSGHDTVSWYQQALGQGPQFIFQYYEEEERQRGNFPDRFSGHQFPNYSSELNVNALLLGDSALYLCASSLGQGVNQPQHFGDGTRLSIL.

The CDR3 DNA sequence: TGCGCCAGCAGCTGGACAGGAGAGGGGACCCAGTACTTC. Translated: CASSWTGEGTQYF. The V and J genes are TRBV5-1 and TRBJ2-5; TRBD1 matches 7 bases. CDR1 is SGHRS, CDR2 YFSETQ, per germline. Losses at the gene ends were 3 bases for V and 7 bases for J; bases not matched to a gene: 6. This CDR3 has 13 amino acids.

The chain joins TRBV19 to TRBJ2-1; 7 positions match TRBD2. The junction had 7 bases not matched to a gene; V was cut back by 5 bases and J by 6 bases. The CDR3 spans 14 residues. Germline values: CDR1 LNHDA, CDR2 SQIVND (reference sequence). The CDR3 loop reads CASSHSGGTNEQFF. The DNA of the CDR3 is TGTGCCAGTAGTCATTCGGGGGGTACCAATGAGCAGTTCTTC.

The chain couples TRBV11-3 to TRBJ2-1; 8 bases are shared with TRBD2. The germline CDR1 and CDR2 sequences are SGHNT and YENEEA. J was trimmed by 8 bases and V by 0 bases; bases with no gene match: 9. This CDR3 contains 16 residues. This CDR3 is CASSLDRSSGLYEQFF. Written as DNA, the CDR3 is TGTGCCAGCAGCTTAGATCGGTCTAGCGGGCTTTATGAGCAGTTCTTC.

The CDR3 loop reads CASSDPGLLYEQYF. For the CDR3, the DNA is TGTGCCAGCAGTGATCCGGGACTGCTATACGAGCAGTACTTC. J is TRBJ2-7 and V is TRBV6-1, with D perhaps TRBD2 (6 bases). This CDR3 is 14 amino acids long. Germline CDR1 and CDR2: MNHNS and SASEGT. Trimming took off 3 bases at V and 4 bases at J, with 13 bases between the two ends.

This chain joins TRBV27 and TRBJ2-2; 9 bases align to TRBD2. The germline CDR1 and CDR2 sequences are MNHEY and SMNVEV (reference sequence). CDR3 length: 16 amino acids. V lost 3 bases, J lost 5 bases, and 7 bases stayed unmatched. CDR3 protein: CASSFSSGVVTGELFF. CDR3 in DNA: TGTGCCAGCAGTTTCTCTAGCGGGGTAGTGACCGGGGAGCTGTTTTTT.

This rearrangement joins TRBV30 to TRBJ2-7; TRBD2 matches at 9 bases. With 3 bases clipped from V and 4 bases from J, the junction kept 4 bases outside the gene matches. Germline-derived CDR1 and CDR2 are GTSNPN and SVGIG (reference sequence). The CDR3 has 13 amino acids. DNA of the CDR3: TGTGCCTGGAGGACTAGCGGACTATACGAGCAGTACTTC. Translated, it gives CAWRTSGLYEQYF.

The chain joins TRBV28 to TRBJ1-1; D may be TRBD1 (5 bases). V lost 4 bases, J lost 3 bases, and 18 bases lay in between. Germline loops: CDR1 MDHEN, CDR2 SYDVKM. CDR3 length equals 16 residues. CDR3 residues: CASSSGLLIWHTEAFF. CDR3 bases: TGTGCCAGCAGTTCGGGACTCCTCATTTGGCACACTGAAGCTTTCTTT.

This chain links TRBV11-2 with TRBJ2-6; the D gene is possibly TRBD2 (5 bases). The V end was cut by 2 bases, the J end by 2 bases, with 7 bases between. This CDR3 contains 15 residues. The germline gives CDR1 SGHAT, CDR2 FQNNGV. DNA for the CDR3: TGTGCCAGCAGCTTATGGGGAGCTGGGGCCAACGTCCTGACTTTC. Its protein product is CASSLWGAGANVLTF.

The V gene is TRBV5-6, the J gene TRBJ2-7; D uncertain. CDR1 SGHDT and CDR2 YYEEEE come from the germline V gene. Deletions cut 0 bases from V and 1 base from J, with 8 bases between. The CDR3 has 14 amino acids. The CDR3 loop reads CASSLAGRSYEQYF. In DNA form, the CDR3 reads TGTGCCAGCAGCTTGGCCGGTCGGTCCTACGAGCAGTACTTC.

The chain recombines TRBV19 with TRBJ2-3; TRBD2 agrees at 7 bases. Trimming at V came to 3 bases and at J to 4 bases, leaving 7 bases not matched to a gene. This CDR3 comprises 15 residues. Per germline, CDR1 LNHDA and CDR2 SQIVND (reference sequence). The CDR3, as DNA: TGTGCCAGTAGTATTGGGGCGGGAGTACCAGATACGCAGTATTTT. This encodes CASSIGAGVPDTQYF.